This T cell receptor (beta chain) was recorded in a study of blood T cell repertoires in COVID-19 (dated by TCRdb to 2018 to 2020). Context from the whole study: Samples covering the acute and convalescent phases of COVID-19 were provided by collaborators in the United States, Italy and Spain. The material from the prospective study consisted of cDNA or gDNA derived from T cells, B-cell-depleted T cells, or PBMCs. Subjects who had been exposed to COVID-19, were actively infected with it, or had recovered from it provided the deeply sampled blood TCRbeta repertoires that made up the dataset. The repertoires were made available in a free public database intended to serve as a resource for research on the immune response to SARS-CoV-2. The samples were drawn from two sources: the first 160 participants of the ongoing ImmuneRACE study, and 1,000 to 1,500 subjects contributed by 6 global collaborators. Sample metadata almost always included a de-identified subject ID, COVID-19 status, age in years and sex. Where available, HLA class I and class II types were obtained from metadata supplied by the sample provider rather than from assay-based typing.

The research as a whole found: The amount of clinical and demographic metadata varied by source and participant and was provided uncurated.

As regards this clone: Its antigen is currently not known. There are no base qualities to consult, and no much larger clone falls within one base.

One collaborating source in Seattle enrolled patients while the patients were actively infected and followed the patients over time throughout the course of disease. Whole blood was collected in K2EDTA tubes by collaborating institutions according to the institutions' own protocols. For TCRbeta analysis, collaborator samples were shipped as frozen whole blood, as isolated PBMCs, or as DNA extracted from either sample type. V gives up 8 bases and J gives up 9 bases, and the segment between their germline ends measures 18 bases. CDR1 is given as KGHDR and CDR2 as SFDVKD, both from the germline V gene. Its CDR3 holds 14 amino acids, cysteine through phenylalanine. Left in the record is the CDR3 DNA by itself, 42 bases read in frame from the first base. TCRbeta CDR3 regions were amplified from genomic DNA using the immunoSEQ Assay, a bias-controlled multiplex PCR. The original pipeline was this. The number of nucleated cells in each sample was estimated by amplification of reference gene primers within the assay. Sequence reads were collapsed and filtered to measure the absolute abundance of every unique TCRbeta CDR3 rearrangement. Productive Simpson clonality was computed per sample as the square root of Simpson's diversity index over productive rearrangements. The table comes from immuneACCESS by way of TCRdb, which keeps in-frame sequences with V and J called. Part of the clones is missing from these tables; in studies checked, under half for an unresolved V gene and the rest for unknown reasons. Clone size and the V and J calls come from that table; the DNA yielded D and trimming. The sample yields roughly 320,000 clones; roughly 86% were counted once. The ten largest clones capture approximately 1.8% of the sample.

Sequenced: peripheral blood. The source is a woman aged 30 to 39 with COVID-19, enrolled during active disease. The chain was built from TRBV24-1 and TRBJ2-2, with TRBD2 perhaps the D gene, on 6 matching bases. The bases read TGTGCCACCATGAACCCGCGGGGAAGACGGGAGCTGTTTTTT. Its product reads: CATMNPRGRRELFF.